A selection of T cell receptor beta chains follows, all from one sample in a study of T cell responses to AZD1222 COVID-19 vaccine. Sequencing used immunoSEQ multiplex PCR; TCRdb keeps in-frame clones, though not all of them. The sample records about 130,000 clones, approximately 93% being singletons. This specimen was peripheral blood, taken on day 0 of AZD1222 vaccination. Source of these receptors: an adult in good health. Both conserved end residues are trimmed from each CDR3. Fields, in order: CDR3 protein, clone size, V gene, D gene, J gene. The D gene is left open where the match is weak. A row's size may be missing; if present it is once, few, many or a size class.

CDR3 protein: ASSVPGRDEQY
clone size: once
V gene: TRBV28
D gene: NA
J gene: TRBJ2-7

CDR3 protein: SLKGGADTEAF
clone size: NA
V gene: TRBV29-1
D gene: NA
J gene: TRBJ1-1

CDR3 protein: ASSLRMANSPLH
clone size: NA
V gene: TRBV28
D gene: NA
J gene: TRBJ1-6

CDR3 protein: ASSPYRANTGELF
clone size: NA
V gene: TRBV5-8
D gene: NA
J gene: TRBJ2-2

CDR3 protein: ASSYASGRAYEQY
clone size: NA
V gene: TRBV6-5
D gene: TRBD2
J gene: TRBJ2-7

CDR3 protein: ASSATNTGELF
clone size: NA
V gene: TRBV25-1
D gene: NA
J gene: TRBJ2-2

CDR3 protein: ATRQRLNTEAF
clone size: NA
V gene: TRBV7-8
D gene: NA
J gene: TRBJ1-1

CDR3 protein: ASSFIGLMNTEAF
clone size: NA
V gene: TRBV28
D gene: NA
J gene: TRBJ1-1

CDR3 protein: ASSSSGGGEQY
clone size: NA
V gene: TRBV28
D gene: TRBD1
J gene: TRBJ2-7

CDR3 protein: AWARRNTEAF
clone size: NA
V gene: TRBV30
D gene: NA
J gene: TRBJ1-1

CDR3 protein: ASSPGGLDYGYT
clone size: NA
V gene: TRBV7-2
D gene: NA
J gene: TRBJ1-2

CDR3 protein: ASSRGVSSYEQY
clone size: NA
V gene: TRBV13
D gene: TRBD2
J gene: TRBJ2-7

CDR3 protein: ASRKTQGQYSPLH
clone size: NA
V gene: TRBV7-2
D gene: NA
J gene: TRBJ1-6

CDR3 protein: ASSLRGAGGTYEQY
clone size: NA
V gene: TRBV3-1/TRBV3-2
D gene: TRBD2
J gene: TRBJ2-7

CDR3 protein: ASSSRPSDRG
clone size: NA
V gene: TRBV28
D gene: TRBD1
J gene: TRBJ1-2

CDR3 protein: ASSLGLARDTQY
clone size: once
V gene: TRBV5-1
D gene: TRBD2
J gene: TRBJ2-3

CDR3 protein: ASSLGDRGLDGYT
clone size: NA
V gene: TRBV28
D gene: TRBD1
J gene: TRBJ1-2

CDR3 protein: ASSLGRNTEAF
clone size: NA
V gene: TRBV7-3
D gene: NA
J gene: TRBJ1-1

CDR3 protein: ASSYSQNTEAF
clone size: once
V gene: TRBV6-2/TRBV6-3
D gene: NA
J gene: TRBJ1-1

CDR3 protein: ASSPETGRFREQY
clone size: NA
V gene: TRBV4-2
D gene: NA
J gene: TRBJ2-7

CDR3 protein: ASTEGQLLPHEQY
clone size: NA
V gene: TRBV28
D gene: TRBD1
J gene: TRBJ2-7

CDR3 protein: ASSLRQGTNEKLF
clone size: many
V gene: TRBV5-4
D gene: TRBD1
J gene: TRBJ1-4

CDR3 protein: ASSRTSGGYNEQF
clone size: NA
V gene: TRBV5-1
D gene: TRBD2
J gene: TRBJ2-1

CDR3 protein: ASSPESWYSSYEQY
clone size: NA
V gene: TRBV7-2
D gene: NA
J gene: TRBJ2-7

CDR3 protein: ASSRLGQVYGYT
clone size: NA
V gene: TRBV13
D gene: TRBD1
J gene: TRBJ1-2

CDR3 protein: ASSIGLGYYEQY
clone size: NA
V gene: TRBV19
D gene: NA
J gene: TRBJ2-7

CDR3 protein: ASSSPRGTSNTGELF
clone size: NA
V gene: TRBV19
D gene: TRBD2
J gene: TRBJ2-2

CDR3 protein: ASSSLRGLNSPLH
clone size: NA
V gene: TRBV27
D gene: NA
J gene: TRBJ1-6

CDR3 protein: ASSLRGADGTEAF
clone size: NA
V gene: TRBV27
D gene: NA
J gene: TRBJ1-1

CDR3 protein: ASSQAKNIQY
clone size: NA
V gene: TRBV3-1/TRBV3-2
D gene: NA
J gene: TRBJ2-4

CDR3 protein: ASSLGGARANTEAF
clone size: NA
V gene: TRBV5-1
D gene: NA
J gene: TRBJ1-1

CDR3 protein: ASSISHLAYRSRADTQY
clone size: NA
V gene: TRBV19
D gene: NA
J gene: TRBJ2-3

CDR3 protein: ASSLIGASNTGELF
clone size: NA
V gene: TRBV5-4
D gene: NA
J gene: TRBJ2-2

CDR3 protein: ASSYSSVTEAF
clone size: NA
V gene: TRBV6-2/TRBV6-3
D gene: NA
J gene: TRBJ1-1

CDR3 protein: ASSLVAGISYEQY
clone size: NA
V gene: TRBV7-2
D gene: TRBD2
J gene: TRBJ2-7

CDR3 protein: ASSEYRGGGNEAF
clone size: NA
V gene: TRBV11-2
D gene: TRBD1
J gene: TRBJ1-1

CDR3 protein: ASSLDRGLGTQY
clone size: once
V gene: TRBV5-1
D gene: NA
J gene: TRBJ2-3

CDR3 protein: ASSQDHTSRVPDTQY
clone size: NA
V gene: TRBV4-1
D gene: NA
J gene: TRBJ2-3

CDR3 protein: ASSPPGRETQY
clone size: NA
V gene: TRBV3-1/TRBV3-2
D gene: NA
J gene: TRBJ2-5

CDR3 protein: ASGLRQSTTNYGYT
clone size: NA
V gene: TRBV19
D gene: NA
J gene: TRBJ1-2

CDR3 protein: ASSQETSSYEQY
clone size: NA
V gene: TRBV4-3
D gene: NA
J gene: TRBJ2-7

CDR3 protein: ASSLNRNTEAF
clone size: few
V gene: TRBV7-2
D gene: NA
J gene: TRBJ1-1

CDR3 protein: ASSTRTGVNGANVLT
clone size: once
V gene: TRBV19
D gene: TRBD1
J gene: TRBJ2-6

CDR3 protein: ASSWDSRQPQH
clone size: NA
V gene: TRBV7-2
D gene: TRBD1
J gene: TRBJ1-5

CDR3 protein: ASSTTHGGGETQY
clone size: NA
V gene: TRBV19
D gene: NA
J gene: TRBJ2-5

CDR3 protein: ASSRAGVPGELF
clone size: NA
V gene: TRBV6-5
D gene: TRBD2
J gene: TRBJ2-2